The rows below give T cell receptor beta chains drawn from one sample of a study of blood T cells in healthy people across ages. One entry per CDR3 protein, called by TCRdb with MiXCR from the 5' RACE reads. The sample lists approximately 760,000 distinct CDR3 sequences, around a quarter occurring once. Separately, the same data were catalogued under a study of T cells of mothers and their children.

Sequenced: blood. These receptors were obtained from a boy younger than 18 in good health. CDR3s include the opening cysteine and the closing phenylalanine or tryptophan. D genes are given only for firm matches. A clone size is listed for some rows: how often the clone was seen (once, few, many), or a class if it is expanded.

v_gene	d_gene	abundance	j_gene	len	CDR3nt	CDR3aa
TRBV7-9	.	.	TRBJ2-2	16	TGTGCCAGCAGCCCTCAGGGGGGGCGTTATGACGGGGAGCTGTTTTTT	CASSPQGGRYDGELFF
TRBV6-6	.	.	TRBJ2-2	15	TGTGCCAGCAATCAGGGGGGATGGGACACCGGGGAGCTGTTTTTT	CASNQGGWDTGELFF
TRBV20-1	.	.	TRBJ1-2	13	TGCAGTGCTATCGGGACGGGTGACTATGGCTACACCTTC	CSAIGTGDYGYTF
TRBV28	TRBD2	.	TRBJ2-1	18	TGTGCCAGCAGTTCCTACGGCCTAACTAGCGGGATTTACAATGAGCAGTTCTTC	CASSSYGLTSGIYNEQFF
TRBV6-1	.	.	TRBJ2-1	14	TGTGCCAGCAGTGACGAGGGACTTTACAATGAGCAGTTCTTC	CASSDEGLYNEQFF
TRBV5-8	.	few	TRBJ1-6	13	TGTGCCTCCCGGCGTTACCGTAATTCACCCCTCCACTTT	CASRRYRNSPLHF
TRBV29-1	.	few	TRBJ2-1	12	TGCAGCGTTGTAGCAGGACCCAATGAGCAGTTCTTC	CSVVAGPNEQFF
TRBV12-3/TRBV12-4	TRBD2	few	TRBJ2-5	17	TGTGCCAGCAGTTTGGAGGCGGGGGGCCTCCTGGGTTACGTCCAGTACTTC	CASSLEAGGLLGYVQYF
TRBV12-3/TRBV12-4	.	few	TRBJ2-4	12	TGTGCCAGCAACGCGGACTGGAACATTCAGTACTTC	CASNADWNIQYF
TRBV19	.	.	TRBJ1-1	15	TGTGCCAGTAGTACCGACAAGGTAGTATTCACTGAAGCTTTCTTT	CASSTDKVVFTEAFF
TRBV5-6	.	.	TRBJ1-2	15	TGTGCCACCAGCTTTGGTTTAGCTCTCGGGAGCGGCTACACCTTC	CATSFGLALGSGYTF
TRBV28	TRBD1	many	TRBJ2-5	14	TGTGCCAGCAGTACCGGACAGGGCCGAGAGACCCAGTACTTC	CASSTGQGRETQYF
TRBV28	TRBD1	few	TRBJ2-7	14	TGTGCCAGCACCAAGGGACAGCGGACCTACGAGCAGTACTTC	CASTKGQRTYEQYF
TRBV11-2	TRBD2	few	TRBJ2-5	16	TGTGCCAGCAGCTTAGCCCCTAGCGGAGCTGAAGAGACCCAGTACTTC	CASSLAPSGAEETQYF
TRBV29-1	.	.	TRBJ2-1	13	TGCAGCGCAAGGACAGTCTCCTACAATGAGCAGTTCTTC	CSARTVSYNEQFF
TRBV28	.	.	TRBJ2-1	12	TGTGCCAGCAGCAACCTCTACAATGAGCAGTTCTTC	CASSNLYNEQFF
TRBV20-1	.	once	TRBJ2-7	12	TGCAGTGCCCGAGGGGTGATTCACGAGCAGTACTTC	CSARGVIHEQYF
TRBV5-1	.	.	TRBJ2-5	15	TGCGCCAGCAGCTTACGGACCGAGCCCCAAGAGACCCAGTACTTC	CASSLRTEPQETQYF
TRBV5-6	.	.	TRBJ2-1	13	TGTGCCAGCAGCTCAACCCTCAGGAGTGGGCAGTTCTTC	CASSSTLRSGQFF
TRBV7-8	.	.	TRBJ2-5	15	TGTGCCAGCAGCTTTATCCAGGGCGCGGGAGAGACCCAGTACTTC	CASSFIQGAGETQYF
TRBV6-6	.	.	TRBJ2-1	12	TGTGCCAGTATAACAGGGTACAATGAGCAGTTCTTC	CASITGYNEQFF
TRBV16	TRBD1	.	TRBJ1-3	17	TGTGCCAGCAGCCAGCCGGGACAGGGAGTTTCTGGAAACACCATATATTTT	CASSQPGQGVSGNTIYF
TRBV28	TRBD1	few	TRBJ1-2	16	TGTGCCAGCAGCCCTAGGGAGGACAGGGGACGGAATGGCTACACCTTC	CASSPREDRGRNGYTF
TRBV20-1	.	few	TRBJ2-7	13	TGCAGTGCCCGGCAGGGAGGCTACTACGAGCAGTACTTC	CSARQGGYYEQYF
TRBV5-1	.	.	TRBJ1-1	16	TGCGCCAGCAGCTTGTTTTCAGCCCAGATATCTGTTGAAGCTTTCTTT	CASSLFSAQISVEAFF
TRBV20-1	TRBD2	.	TRBJ2-7	14	TGCAGTGCTAGAGACATAGCGGGGAATTACGAGCAGTACTTC	CSARDIAGNYEQYF
TRBV5-1	.	.	TRBJ1-4	18	TGCGCCAGCAGCCCGGGCCGTTCAGGGGCGGCAACTAATGAAAAACTGTTTTTT	CASSPGRSGAATNEKLFF
TRBV4-3	.	.	TRBJ1-5	17	TGCGCCAGCAGCCAAAACACCTGGGAGGTAGGCAATCAACCCCAGCATTTT	CASSQNTWEVGNQPQHF
TRBV3-1	.	few	TRBJ2-7	14	TGTGCCAGCAGCCCAAAGGGCGGCCCCTACGAGCAGTACTTC	CASSPKGGPYEQYF
TRBV12-3/TRBV12-4	.	.	TRBJ2-1	13	TGTGCCAGCAACAATATCGGGAGCGATGAGCAGTTCTTC	CASNNIGSDEQFF
TRBV29-1	.	few	TRBJ1-1	14	TGCAGCGCAGCCCCCCAAGGGGTCAGCACTGAAGCTTTCTTT	CSAAPQGVSTEAFF
TRBV28	.	.	TRBJ2-7	15	TGTGCCAGCAGTTTTCGGGAAGGATGGGCCTACGAGCAGTACTTC	CASSFREGWAYEQYF
TRBV2	.	.	TRBJ1-3	13	TGTGCCAGCAGCAGGACGGAGAGAAACACCATATATTTT	CASSRTERNTIYF
TRBV6-5	TRBD2	.	TRBJ2-7	15	TGTGCCAGCAGTTACCTCGGTAGCGGGACCTACGAGCAGTACTTC	CASSYLGSGTYEQYF
TRBV12-3/TRBV12-4	TRBD2	few	TRBJ2-5	15	TGTGCCAGCAGTTTGCGGGGGGGAGAAGAAGAGACCCAGTACTTC	CASSLRGGEEETQYF
TRBV11-3	TRBD1	few	TRBJ2-5	15	TGTGCCAGCAGCTTAAGTGACAGGGGATGGGAGACCCAGTACTTC	CASSLSDRGWETQYF
TRBV12-3/TRBV12-4	.	few	TRBJ2-5	16	TGTGCCAGCAGCCCTACAGCGGGCGGGGTCCAAGAGACCCAGTACTTC	CASSPTAGGVQETQYF